This TCR beta chain was retrieved from a study of T cell responses to AZD1222 COVID-19 vaccine. Study summary: Both about-4-week and about-12-week second-dose recipients were combined.

Study-wide results and limits: Dominant CD4 TCR responses targeted spike regions 160-218 and 743-854. Clonal diversity was possibly underestimated, and white British individuals and females predominated among donors. Every sample of the repertoires postdated the peak T cell response.

With V trimmed by 0 bases and J by 0 bases, 13 bases remained unmatched. This CDR3 is built from 21 residues. Looked up from germline, CDR1 is SGDLS and CDR2 is YYNGEE. For this clone: The antigen remains unidentified.

Some clones are missing from TCRdb's copy, which holds only in-frame ones; the method was immunoSEQ multiplex PCR. Seen here are 120,000 or so clones, around 91% observed once, and the top ten hold about 3.1%. V is TRBV9 and J is TRBJ2-6; 9 positions agree with TRBD1. The sample was peripheral blood, taken on day 0 of AZD1222 vaccination. This clonotype originated in an adult in good health. The CDR3 nucleotides read TGTGCCAGCAGCGTAGCCCCGGCGGGGACAGGGAGGAGCTCTGGGGCCAACGTCCTGACTTTC. Its protein product is CASSVAPAGTGRSSGANVLTF.